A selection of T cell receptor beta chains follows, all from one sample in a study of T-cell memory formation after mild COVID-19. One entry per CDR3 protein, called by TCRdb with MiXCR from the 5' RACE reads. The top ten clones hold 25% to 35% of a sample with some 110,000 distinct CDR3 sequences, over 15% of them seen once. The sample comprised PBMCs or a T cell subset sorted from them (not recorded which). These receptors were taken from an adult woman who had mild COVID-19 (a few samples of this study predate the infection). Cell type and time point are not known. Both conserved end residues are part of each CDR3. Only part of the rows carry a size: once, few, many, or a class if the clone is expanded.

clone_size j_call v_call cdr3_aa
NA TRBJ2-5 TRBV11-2 CASSRFGHQETQYF
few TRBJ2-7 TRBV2 CASSSRTSGTYEQYF
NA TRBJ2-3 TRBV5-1 CASSLGSSDTQYF
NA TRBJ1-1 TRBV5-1 CASSFTEYTEAFF
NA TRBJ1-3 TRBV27 CASSSGGFGNTIYF
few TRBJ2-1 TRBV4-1 CASSPRQGGAYNEQFF
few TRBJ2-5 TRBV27 CASSLSGTGETQYF
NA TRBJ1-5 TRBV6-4 CASSDSGREGQCNQPQHF
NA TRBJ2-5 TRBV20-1 CSASSGASGNPTQYF
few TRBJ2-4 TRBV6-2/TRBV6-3 CASSGTTAGQNIQYF
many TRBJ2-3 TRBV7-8 CASSSWTSGNTDTQYF
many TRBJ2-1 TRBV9 CASSSRTSGVRNEQFF
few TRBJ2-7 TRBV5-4 CASSEGLAGGNEQYF
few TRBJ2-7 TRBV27 CASSLWAGGQHEQYF
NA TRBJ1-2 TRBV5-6 CASSPQGADRYGYTF
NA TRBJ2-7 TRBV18 CASSPVPRDTSYEQYF
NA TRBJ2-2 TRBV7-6 CARLGGPSRYTGELFF
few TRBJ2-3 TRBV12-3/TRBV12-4 CASSLGSQGTDTQYF
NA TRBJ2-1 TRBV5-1 CASSLGGDNEQFF
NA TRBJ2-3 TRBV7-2 CASSLIEGPTQYF
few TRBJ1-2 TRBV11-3 CASSFGQGAGYTF
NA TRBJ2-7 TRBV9 CASTPGSGGLEQYF
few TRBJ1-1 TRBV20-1 CSARSRLNTEAFF
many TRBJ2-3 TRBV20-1 CSAGEGQGLPYLSTDTQYF
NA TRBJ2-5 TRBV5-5 CASSRDSGGLYQETQYF
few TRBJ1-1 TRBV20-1 CSARRGGAFF
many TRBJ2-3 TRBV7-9 CASSLLGDTQYF
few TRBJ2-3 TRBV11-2 CASSLGTDGRTDTQYF
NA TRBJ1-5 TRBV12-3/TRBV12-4 CASSRSGQDGNQPQHF
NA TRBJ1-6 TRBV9 CASSVGDTANSPLHF
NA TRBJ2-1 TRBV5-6 CASSYRTSGSYNEQFF
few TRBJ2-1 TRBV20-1 CSARDWGKGPYNEQFF
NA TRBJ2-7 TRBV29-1 CSVYGTGGSEQYF
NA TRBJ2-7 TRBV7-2 CASSLASAGLIYEQYF
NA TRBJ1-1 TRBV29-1 CSVEDLGVGTEAFF
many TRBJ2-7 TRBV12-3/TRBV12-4 CASKSTSRYEQYF
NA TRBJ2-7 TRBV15 CATSSLGGTGLYEQYF
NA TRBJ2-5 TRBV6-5 CASSPRLAGAREETQYF